These 9 T cell receptor beta chains were all obtained from the same sample, sequenced in a study of blood T cell repertoires in COVID-19. Profiled with immunoSEQ multiplex PCR; TCRdb holds only in-frame clones, not every one. The sample shows about 310,000 clones, around 89% of them seen only once. Source material: peripheral blood. The receptors derive from a woman aged 40 to 49 with COVID-19, enrolled during active disease.

This chain links TRBV5-6 with TRBJ2-1, with TRBD2 matching 9 bases. This CDR3 region has 14 residues. The germline gives CDR1 SGHDT, CDR2 YYEEEE. J lost 12 bases, V lost 2 bases, and 9 bases had no gene match. The CDR3 coding sequence is TGTGCCAGCAGCTTCCTAGCGGGAAAGTCCGGGCAGTTCTTC. Residues: CASSFLAGKSGQFF.

The V gene is TRBV6-2 or TRBV6-3, the J gene TRBJ1-1; D not resolved. The CDR3 is 13 amino acids. The ends were cut back, 5 bases at V and 11 bases at J, with 18 bases in the middle. Germline lookup yields CDR1 MNHEY and CDR2 SVGEGT. CDR3 in amino acids: CASSLLPSGNAFF. DNA of the CDR3: TGTGCCAGCAGTCTACTGCCCTCAGGCAACGCTTTCTTT.

The count of this clone is one. The V gene is TRBV6-5, the J gene TRBJ1-4, with 9 nucleotides matching TRBD1. In germline, CDR1 is MNHEY, CDR2 SVGAGI. V was clipped by 6 bases and J by 3 bases; unmatched bases: 2. The CDR3 loop spans 14 amino acids. The CDR3 DNA follows: TGTGCCAGCAGCCGACAGGGGGCTAATGAAAAACTGTTTTTT. Translated, it gives CASSRQGANEKLFF.

The chain couples TRBV4-3 to TRBJ1-1; D is possibly TRBD1 (5 bases). The CDR3 is 13 amino acids. Germline values: CDR1 LGHNA, CDR2 YSLEER. V was trimmed by 0 bases and J by 12 bases, leaving 14 bases between them. The CDR3 here is CASSQDLQGKPFF. The CDR3, as DNA: TGCGCCAGCAGCCAAGATTTGCAGGGTAAACCTTTCTTT.

The CDR3 loop reads CASSAGEQYF. CDR3 DNA: TGTGCCAGCAGTGCAGGGGAGCAGTACTTC. The chain combines TRBV25-1 with TRBJ2-7, with D perhaps matching TRBD1 (5 bases). The V gene's germline CDR1 is MGHDK and CDR2 SYGVNS. Trimming removed 4 bases from V and 7 bases from J, with 5 bases in between. CDR3 length: 10 amino acids.

The table lists this clone with a count of one. This chain joins TRBV5-4 and TRBJ1-1, with D hard to call. There are 13 residues in the CDR3. The V gene's germline CDR1 is SGHNT and CDR2 YYREEE (reference sequence). The germline V and J ends were trimmed by 5 bases and 4 bases, with 12 bases remaining between them. Written as DNA, the CDR3 is TGTGCCAGCAGTCTTGCAGGTTTCACTGAAGCTTTCTTT. This encodes CASSLAGFTEAFF.

This chain connects TRBV19 to TRBJ1-4; 7 bases line up with TRBD1. With 8 bases clipped from V and 2 bases from J, the junction kept 5 bases outside the gene matches. The CDR3 is 14 residues long. Germline V gene sequence: CDR1 LNHDA, CDR2 SQIVND (reference sequence). CDR3 loop: CASGETGTNEKLFF. CDR3 coding DNA: TGTGCCAGTGGAGAGACAGGGACTAATGAAAAACTGTTTTTT.

In nucleotides, the CDR3 is TGTGCCAGCAGCGTAGAGGCAGGGGGCAGAGATACGCAGTATTTT. This gives the protein CASSVEAGGRDTQYF. This chain uses TRBV9 with TRBJ2-3; 8 positions match TRBD1. Germline CDR1 reads SGDLS; CDR2 reads YYNGEE. V gave up 0 bases and J gave up 5 bases; unmatched junction bases: 5. CDR3 length: 15 residues.

This clone has a single count. The chain combines TRBV19 with TRBJ2-1; 9 bases fit TRBD2. Germline CDR1 is LNHDA and CDR2 is SQIVND (reference sequence). Trimming took 6 bases from V and 6 from J; bases not matched to a gene: 9. The CDR3 runs 15 residues. This CDR3 is CASRLFGGRANEQFF. The CDR3 DNA follows: TGTGCCAGTAGGTTGTTTGGCGGGAGGGCCAATGAGCAGTTCTTC.